Detailed here is one TCR beta chain. The sample comes from a study of OX40 agonist ivuxolimab in advanced cancers. Sequencing used immunoSEQ multiplex PCR; TCRdb keeps in-frame clones, though not all of them. The top ten clones hold 0.5% to 0.8% of a sample with approximately 99,000 clones, around 93% of them seen once. Patients with autoimmune history or systemic immunosuppression were excluded. Per the germline V gene, CDR1 is GTSNPN and CDR2 is SVGIG (reference sequence). There are 15 residues in the CDR3. The ends were cut back, 1 base at V and 5 bases at J, with 14 bases in the middle. The TCR originated in an adult with an advanced solid tumor such as melanoma, head and neck, liver or kidney cancer. The sample consisted of CD4+ or CD8+ T cells sorted from blood, taken in a trial of the OX40 agonist ivuxolimab. This sequence joins TRBV30 and TRBJ1-4; a weak D match, TRBD1 (6 bases). The CDR3 DNA reads TGTGCCTGGAGTGCTCAGACAGGCGTGAATGAAAAACTGTTTTTT. Translating it yields CAWSAQTGVNEKLFF.